This TCR beta chain was documented in a study of T-cell memory formation after mild COVID-19 (dated by TCRdb to 2020 to 2023). About the investigation overall: Most TCR sequence clusters were specific to one of the two donors. Longitudinal TCRalpha and TCRbeta repertoire sequencing tracked T-cell clones expanding and contracting after mild COVID-19 in two donors. Two young, previously healthy adult volunteers made up the cohort, one male and one female.

Ficoll-Paque density gradient centrifugation was used to isolate PBMCs. Sequencer: Illumina NovaSeq 6000. TCRalpha and TCRbeta cDNA libraries were constructed by 5'RACE with constant-segment primers, with sample barcodes and unique molecular identifiers being introduced. Trizol reagent was used to extract RNA from every sample. The libraries were amplified in two PCR steps, and the second step added a second sample barcode and Illumina TruSeq adapters. Sequencing of the libraries was done on an Illumina NovaSeq, producing 2 x 150 bp paired-end reads. In the paper's pipeline: The reads were demultiplexed and collapsed into UMI-guided consensus sequences using migec v1.2.7. Using mixcr v2.1.11, UMI consensuses were aligned to TRA and TRB V and J templates and then assembled into clonotypes. A clonotype was counted as expanded or contracted only if both edgeR and NoisET called the change significant, with noise models trained on biological replicates. For edgeR calls, a false discovery rate-adjusted p below 0.01 and a log2 fold-change threshold of 1 were applied. As an exploratory analysis of dynamics, PCA with hierarchical clustering was applied to max-normalized trajectories of the 1000 most abundant clonotypes. Separately sequenced CD4+ and CD8+ repertoires were used to assign the CD4 or CD8 phenotype of responding clones. Using fastp at Q25 and MiXCR, TCRdb reprocessed the public reads and kept productive beta chains. Each entry merges the rows of one CDR3 protein and shows their most common DNA and genes. These V and J calls derive from TCRdb rather than the authors' analysis. Present in this sample are approximately 210,000 distinct CDR3 sequences, about 27% of which were seen just once. The top ten clones comprise roughly 10% of the sample.

Overall results and qualifications from the work: SARS-CoV-2 specificity was not confirmed for the second-wave clones peaking on day 37. Contracting CD4+ clones were found mainly in CM and EM memory subsets, while CD8+ clones were enriched in EMRA. The detection of some responding clones in pre-infection memory suggests that pre-existing cross-reactive memory T cells joined the SARS-CoV-2 response. Only a couple of mild cases were covered in the study, and larger cohorts including severe cases with pre-infection samples were considered necessary. From day 15 to 85, contracting clones showed balanced CD4/CD8 phenotypes, whereas a second wave of clones that expanded from day 15 to 37 leaned towards CD4+.

Trimming costs V 4 bases and J 10 bases, and their ends lie 18 bases apart. CDR1 and CDR2 are drawn from the germline V gene: SGHTA, FQGTGA. Inclusive of the bounding cysteine and phenylalanine, the CDR3 is 14 residues long. The retained sequence is limited to the CDR3, 42 bases, with the frame set at the first base. This clonotype appeared a few times. The antigen it recognizes is unknown. No base quality information exists; no much larger clone differs at one position. This TCR came from an adult woman who had mild COVID-19 (a few samples of this study predate the infection). The sample titles of this study are shuffled in the database, so cell type and time point are left out; the donor was told from shared clones. Specimen: PBMCs or a T cell subset sorted from them (not recorded which). The rearranged chain carries TRBV7-3 and TRBJ2-3, with TRBD1 as a weak D call on 7 bases. The nucleotide sequence is given as TGTGCCAGCAGCTCAGGGGGGCAGCCTGCGGCGCAGTATTTT. Its coded protein is CASSSGGQPAAQYF.